Listed below are T cell receptor beta chains from one sample, sequenced in a study of response to subunit inactivated influenza vaccine. TCRdb redid the calling of the RT-PCR reads with MiXCR, one entry per CDR3 protein. The repertoire holds 700,000 to 800,000 distinct CDR3 sequences, with approximately 17% as singletons. The specimen comprised PBMCs from blood, sampled about 5 days after vaccination. These receptors were collected from a man aged 50-60 years who received an inactivated influenza vaccine. CDR3s include the opening cysteine and the closing phenylalanine or tryptophan. Fields, in order: V gene, J gene, D gene, clone size, CDR3 protein, CDR3 DNA. The D gene is left open where the match is weak. Where a row states a size, it is once, few, many or the class of an expanded clone; other rows omit it.

TRBV2	TRBJ2-7	NA	few	CASNPGATYEQYF	TGTGCCAGCAACCCGGGGGCGACCTACGAGCAGTACTTC
TRBV7-6	TRBJ2-5	NA	NA	CASSVHRAEETQYF	TGTGCCAGCAGCGTTCACAGGGCTGAAGAGACCCAGTACTTC
TRBV20-1	TRBJ2-1	NA	few	CSARDLKYYNEQFF	TGCAGTGCTAGGGACCTGAAATATTACAATGAGCAGTTCTTC
TRBV20-1	TRBJ1-2	TRBD1	few	CSARAGQANGGYTF	TGCAGTGCTAGAGCGGGACAGGCCAACGGGGGCTACACCTTC
TRBV9	TRBJ2-5	NA	NA	CASSVGVGGRQETQYF	TGTGCCAGCAGCGTAGGGGTCGGGGGCCGTCAAGAGACCCAGTACTTC
TRBV24-1	TRBJ2-7	TRBD1	NA	CATSDLVDRDIEQYF	TGTGCCACCAGTGATTTAGTAGACAGGGATATCGAGCAGTACTTC
TRBV10-3	TRBJ1-2	TRBD1	NA	CAISESGQPNYGYTF	TGTGCCATCAGTGAGTCGGGACAGCCTAACTATGGCTACACCTTC
TRBV18	TRBJ2-6	NA	NA	CASSPAPGANVLTF	TGTGCCAGCTCACCCGCCCCCGGGGCCAACGTCCTGACTTTC
TRBV6-2/TRBV6-3	TRBJ2-7	NA	few	CASSYGSAAYEQYF	TGTGCCAGCAGTTACGGGTCAGCCGCCTACGAGCAGTACTTC
TRBV7-2	TRBJ1-5	NA	NA	CASSLAGFGNQPQHF	TGTGCCAGCAGCTTAGCGGGGTTCGGCAATCAGCCCCAGCATTTT
TRBV7-6	TRBJ2-7	NA	NA	CASSLGQHYEQYF	TGTGCCAGCAGTCTAGGACAGCACTACGAGCAGTACTTC
TRBV5-1	TRBJ2-1	NA	NA	CASSLVWAASSYNEQFF	TGCGCCAGCAGCTTGGTGTGGGCGGCGAGCTCCTACAATGAGCAGTTCTTC
TRBV5-6	TRBJ2-5	NA	NA	CASSTNPDSEETQYF	TGTGCCAGCAGCACGAACCCGGACAGTGAAGAGACCCAGTACTTC
TRBV7-2	TRBJ2-5	NA	few	CASSLMTPPETQYF	TGTGCCAGCAGCTTAATGACCCCCCCCGAGACCCAGTACTTC
TRBV4-2	TRBJ2-1	NA	NA	CASSQDAAPSYNEQFF	TGTGCCAGCAGCCAAGATGCGGCCCCCTCCTACAATGAGCAGTTCTTC
TRBV7-2	TRBJ1-1	NA	many	CASKTWAGYTEAFF	TGTGCCAGCAAAACGTGGGCAGGTTACACTGAAGCTTTCTTT
TRBV11-2	TRBJ2-3	NA	NA	CASSALVRMSTDTQYF	TGTGCCAGCAGCGCCCTGGTTCGGATGAGCACAGATACGCAGTATTTT
TRBV7-3	TRBJ2-2	NA	many	CASSLDGANTGELFF	TGTGCCAGCAGCTTAGACGGAGCGAACACCGGGGAGCTGTTTTTT